These T cell receptor beta chains were read from a single sample in a study of T cells in Graves' hyperthyroidism and ophthalmopathy. TCRdb itself ran the multiplex PCR reads through MiXCR, one entry per CDR3 protein. This table holds some 350,000 distinct CDR3 sequences, 25% found once. Specimen: blood. The receptors derive from a man over 45 with Graves' hyperthyroidism. The CDR3 runs from the conserved cysteine through the conserved F or W. Fields, in order: clone size, J gene, V gene, D gene, CDR3 DNA, CDR3 protein. The D gene is left open where the match is weak. For some rows the clone size is stated as once, few or many, or as a class when expanded; others skip it.

- TRBJ2-3 TRBV6-4 TRBD2 TGTGCCAGCAGTGTCACTAGCGGGTCTAGCACAGATACGCAGTATTTT CASSVTSGSSTDTQYF
many TRBJ2-1 TRBV28 - TGTGCCAGCAGTTTTTTGGGGGAGTGGGTCTACAATGAGCAGTTCTTC CASSFLGEWVYNEQFF
- TRBJ2-7 TRBV7-3 TRBD2 TGTGCCAGCAGCCCCACTAGCGGAGTCTACGAGCAGTACTTC CASSPTSGVYEQYF
many TRBJ1-1 TRBV2 - TGTGCCAGCAGTGAAGATAGGGGACGTCTGGACACTGAAGCTTTCTTT CASSEDRGRLDTEAFF
- TRBJ2-3 TRBV7-3 - TGTGCCAGCAGCCCAACAGGGTGGGCCACAGATACGCAGTATTTT CASSPTGWATDTQYF
- TRBJ1-1 TRBV6-1 - TGTGCCAGCAGCAACAGGGTTGGTATTGAAGCTTTCTTT CASSNRVGIEAFF
many TRBJ2-3 TRBV12-3/TRBV12-4 - TGTGCCAGCAGTTACGTCCGGGGGGATACGCAGTATTTT CASSYVRGDTQYF
few TRBJ1-5 TRBV7-9 - TGTGCCAGCAGCCCGTTGACGGCCAATCAGCCCCAGCATTTT CASSPLTANQPQHF
few TRBJ1-2 TRBV12-5 - TGTGCTAGTGGTTTTAGCACAGGGATTACAAACTATGGCTACACCTTC CASGFSTGITNYGYTF
few TRBJ1-1 TRBV29-1 - TGCAGCGTTGAAGGGACAGAAGGAGCTTTCTTT CSVEGTEGAFF
once TRBJ2-1 TRBV18 - TGTGCCAGCTCTACAGACACGCCCTACAATGAGCAGTTCTTC CASSTDTPYNEQFF
many TRBJ1-2 TRBV3-1 - TGTGCCAGCAGCGCAACCCGGAGAGGCTACACCTTC CASSATRRGYTF
- TRBJ2-1 TRBV3-1 - TGTGCCAGCAGCCAATGGGTGCAGGGTCGGCGCGGGGAGCAGTTCTTC CASSQWVQGRRGEQFF
few TRBJ2-7 TRBV7-9 - TGTGCCAGCAGCTTAAGTATCCGAGTCTACGAGCAGTACTTC CASSLSIRVYEQYF
few TRBJ1-2 TRBV27 - TGTGCCAGCAGTTTAAGATCAGGGTACTCTGGCTACACCTTC CASSLRSGYSGYTF